This is a list of T cell receptor beta chains from one sample in a study of T cell changes during pregnancy in multiple sclerosis. The table came from immunoSEQ multiplex PCR; TCRdb's copy has only in-frame clones and leaves some out. The data contain fewer than 50,000 clones, 94% of them singletons. This sample comprised CD4+ T cells from peripheral blood mononuclear cells, obtained in the third trimester of pregnancy. The receptors here all came from a female donor with multiple sclerosis, enrolled in a pregnancy study. The conserved cysteine and the conserved F or W are not part of the CDR3 here. Only part of the rows carry a size: once, few, many, or a class if the clone is expanded.

V gene,clone size,J gene,CDR3 protein
TRBV10-3,-,TRBJ1-3,AISENRAAGRNTIY
TRBV7-8,-,TRBJ2-7,ASGKIQGAEEQY
TRBV28,once,TRBJ2-7,ASSSLGSGSYEQY
TRBV4-2,once,TRBJ2-3,ASSQGTSGHTDTQY
TRBV19,-,TRBJ2-4,ASSINRAAKNIQY
TRBV7-2,-,TRBJ1-3,ASSFRSVLKTGNTIY
TRBV7-2,-,TRBJ2-5,ASRSNGLSGETQY
TRBV5-1,-,TRBJ1-4,ASSLVGQRNEKLF
TRBV5-8,-,TRBJ1-5,ASSSKDRANQPQH
TRBV7-9,-,TRBJ2-7,ASSHRQGGYEQY
TRBV7-6,-,TRBJ2-2,ASSTGQGRTGELF
TRBV19,-,TRBJ2-1,ASGTSGGASYNEQF
TRBV30,-,TRBJ1-5,AWNGGGPDQPQH
TRBV9,once,TRBJ1-1,ASSVDSTPVNTEAF
TRBV4-1,-,TRBJ2-3,ASSLPAAESGFRLTDTQY
TRBV4-3,-,TRBJ2-2,ASSQGPGSGGELF
TRBV14,-,TRBJ1-2,ASSQSGQASYGYT
TRBV7-2,-,TRBJ1-1,ASSPRVRLDTEAF
TRBV2,-,TRBJ1-4,ASSETGISTNEKLF
TRBV18,-,TRBJ1-4,ASSEMEKLF
TRBV10-3,-,TRBJ1-1,AIRRDRENTEAF
TRBV28,-,TRBJ2-1,ASRSGTSGSNEQF
TRBV19,-,TRBJ1-1,ASSPRDRGIFGTEAF
TRBV7-9,-,TRBJ2-5,ASSLLSGHQETQY
TRBV4-1,-,TRBJ2-2,ASSQDREGRTGELF
TRBV6-6,-,TRBJ2-7,ASQHGAGGGYEQY
TRBV2,-,TRBJ2-2,ASRLAGITGELF
TRBV6-5,-,TRBJ1-3,ASSKQGASGNTIY
TRBV18,-,TRBJ2-2,ASSPPLGDGSSTGELF
TRBV9,-,TRBJ2-7,ASSVGGQGVYEQY
TRBV7-2,-,TRBJ1-1,ASRYTGTTNTEAF
TRBV5-1,-,TRBJ2-7,ASSGRTGGGDEQY
TRBV15,-,TRBJ2-5,ATSRDPGQETQY
TRBV5-6,-,TRBJ1-5,ASSLGLTGGRNSNQPQH
TRBV30,-,TRBJ1-6,AWSRQGNSPLH
TRBV9,-,TRBJ2-1,ASSVEWSGSSYNEQF
TRBV11-3,-,TRBJ2-5,ASSLEGGMWETQY
TRBV6-6,-,TRBJ1-2,ASSKQLPTNYGYT
TRBV27,once,TRBJ2-2,ASRPTNTGELF
TRBV6-6,-,TRBJ2-5,ASSYARQETQY
TRBV5-5,-,TRBJ1-3,ASSPGGLHSGNTIY
TRBV9,-,TRBJ2-1,ASSVVGRRDEQF
TRBV29-1,few,TRBJ1-6,SARQGHNSPLH
TRBV15,-,TRBJ1-5,ATSRDSLGQGSNQPQH
TRBV29-1,-,TRBJ1-2,SVEDGVGGGRGYT
TRBV7-6,once,TRBJ2-5,ASSPTMSSRGGTQY
TRBV12-5,-,TRBJ2-1,ASGLQTLAGEDNEQF
TRBV30,-,TRBJ2-3,AWSVQGTDTQY
TRBV19,-,TRBJ1-1,ASSIAGQTEAF
TRBV29-1,-,TRBJ2-5,SARRLGGGETQY
TRBV29-1,-,TRBJ2-5,SVEKSGTGGLGETQY
TRBV4-1,-,TRBJ2-5,ASSRYKSGTLQETQY
TRBV14,once,TRBJ1-4,ASSRWTQRGEKLF
TRBV18,once,TRBJ2-7,ASSARMAYEQY
TRBV7-2,-,TRBJ1-5,ASSLAGGDQPQH